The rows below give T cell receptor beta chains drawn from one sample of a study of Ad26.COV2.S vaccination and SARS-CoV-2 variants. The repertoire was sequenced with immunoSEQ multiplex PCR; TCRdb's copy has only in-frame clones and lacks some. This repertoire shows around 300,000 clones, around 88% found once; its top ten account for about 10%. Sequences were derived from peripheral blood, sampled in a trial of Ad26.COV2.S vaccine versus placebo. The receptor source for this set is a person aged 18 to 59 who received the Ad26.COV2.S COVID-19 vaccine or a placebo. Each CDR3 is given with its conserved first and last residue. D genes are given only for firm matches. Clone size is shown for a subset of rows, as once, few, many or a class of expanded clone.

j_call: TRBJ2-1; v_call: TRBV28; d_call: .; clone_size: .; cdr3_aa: CASSFRGNEQFF; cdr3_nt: TGTGCCAGCAGTTTTCGGGGCAATGAGCAGTTCTTC
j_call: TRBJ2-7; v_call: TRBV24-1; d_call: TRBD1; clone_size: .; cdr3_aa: CATSGTGTGYEQYF; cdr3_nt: TGTGCCACCTCCGGGACAGGGACCGGGTACGAGCAGTACTTC
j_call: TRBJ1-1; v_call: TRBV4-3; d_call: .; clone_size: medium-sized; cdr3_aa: CASSLGYTEAFF; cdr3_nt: TGCGCCAGCAGCCTAGGGTACACTGAAGCTTTCTTT
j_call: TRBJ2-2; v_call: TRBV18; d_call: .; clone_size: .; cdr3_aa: CASSPLRGRALTGELFF; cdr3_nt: TGTGCCAGCTCACCATTGAGGGGTCGGGCTTTGACCGGGGAGCTGTTTTTT
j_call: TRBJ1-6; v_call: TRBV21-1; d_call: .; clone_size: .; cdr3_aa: CASSRQGYNSPLHF; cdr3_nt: TGTGCCAGCAGCAGGCAGGGTTATAATTCACCCCTCCACTTT
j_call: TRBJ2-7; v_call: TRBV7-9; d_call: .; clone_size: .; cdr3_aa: CASSLGVYEQYF; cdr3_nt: TGTGCCAGCAGCTTAGGGGTCTACGAGCAGTACTTC
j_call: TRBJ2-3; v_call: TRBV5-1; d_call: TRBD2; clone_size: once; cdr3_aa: CASSSLAGGLSTDTQYF; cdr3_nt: TGCGCCAGCAGCTCTCTAGCGGGGGGACTTAGCACAGATACGCAGTATTTT
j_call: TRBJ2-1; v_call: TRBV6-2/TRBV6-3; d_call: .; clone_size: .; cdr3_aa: CASRPGDAHNEQFF; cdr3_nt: TGTGCCAGCAGGCCTGGGGACGCCCACAATGAGCAGTTCTTC
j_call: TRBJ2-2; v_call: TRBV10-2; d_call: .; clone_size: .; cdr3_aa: CASSTAANTGELFF; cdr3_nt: TGCGCCAGCAGTACAGCAGCGAACACCGGGGAGCTGTTTTTT
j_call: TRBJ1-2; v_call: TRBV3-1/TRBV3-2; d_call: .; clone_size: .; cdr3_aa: CASSQHRALEWHGYTF; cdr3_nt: TGTGCCAGCAGCCAGCACCGGGCCCTCGAGTGGCATGGCTACACCTTC
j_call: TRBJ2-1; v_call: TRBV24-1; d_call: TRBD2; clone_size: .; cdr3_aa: CATSDSSAGGPYNEQFF; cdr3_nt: TGTGCCACCAGTGATTCATCGGCGGGAGGGCCCTACAATGAGCAGTTCTTC
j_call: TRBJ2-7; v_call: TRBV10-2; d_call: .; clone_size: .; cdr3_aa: CASTDGRYEQYF; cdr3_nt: TGCGCCAGCACGGACGGCCGCTACGAGCAGTACTTC
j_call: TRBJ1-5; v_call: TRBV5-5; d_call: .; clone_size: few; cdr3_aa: CASSLRGAGNQPQHF; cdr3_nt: TGTGCCAGCAGCTTAAGGGGGGCGGGCAATCAGCCCCAGCATTTT
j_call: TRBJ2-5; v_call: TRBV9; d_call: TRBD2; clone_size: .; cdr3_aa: CASSLGRGGTSGPWQETQYF; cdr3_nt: TGTGCCAGCAGCCTGGGAAGGGGGGGGACTAGCGGGCCGTGGCAAGAGACCCAGTACTTC
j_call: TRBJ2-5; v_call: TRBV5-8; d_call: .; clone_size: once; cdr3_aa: CASSRRGLQETQYF; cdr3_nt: TGTGCCAGCAGCAGGCGGGGACTTCAAGAGACCCAGTACTTC
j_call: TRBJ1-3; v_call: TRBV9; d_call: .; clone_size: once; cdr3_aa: CASSGRAETGNTIYF; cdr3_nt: TGTGCCAGCAGCGGCCGCGCGGAGACTGGAAACACCATATATTTT
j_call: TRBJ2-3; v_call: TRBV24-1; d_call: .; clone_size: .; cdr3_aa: CATSRVDAQGDTQYF; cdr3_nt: TGTGCCACCAGTAGGGTTGACGCGCAGGGAGATACGCAGTATTTT
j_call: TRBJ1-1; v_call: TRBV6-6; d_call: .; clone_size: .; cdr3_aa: CASSTTEPANTEAFF; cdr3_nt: TGTGCCAGCAGTACGACAGAACCGGCGAACACTGAAGCTTTCTTT
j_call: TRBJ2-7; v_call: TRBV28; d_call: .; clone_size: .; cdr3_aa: CASRIRVGYEQYF; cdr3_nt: TGTGCCAGCAGGATCAGGGTTGGGTACGAGCAGTACTTC
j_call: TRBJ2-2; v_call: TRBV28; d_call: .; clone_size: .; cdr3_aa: CASSSGAADTGELFF; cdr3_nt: TGTGCCAGCAGTTCAGGGGCAGCTGACACCGGGGAGCTGTTTTTT
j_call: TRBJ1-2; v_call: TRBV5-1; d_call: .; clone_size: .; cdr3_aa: CASSLEGGYTF; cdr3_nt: TGCGCCAGCAGCTTGGAGGGGGGCTACACCTTC
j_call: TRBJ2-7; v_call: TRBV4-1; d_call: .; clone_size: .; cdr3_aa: CASSQAGESSYEQYF; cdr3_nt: TGCGCCAGCAGCCAAGCCGGGGAGAGCTCCTACGAGCAGTACTTC
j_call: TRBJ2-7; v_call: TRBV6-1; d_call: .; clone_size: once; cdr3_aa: CASSVPTETGGSYEQYF; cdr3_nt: TGTGCCAGCAGTGTCCCCACAGAGACTGGAGGCTCCTACGAGCAGTACTTC
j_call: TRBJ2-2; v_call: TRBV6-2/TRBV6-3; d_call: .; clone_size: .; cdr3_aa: CASSYWRGNPDTGELFF; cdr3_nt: TGTGCCAGCAGTTATTGGAGGGGGAATCCGGACACCGGGGAGCTGTTTTTT
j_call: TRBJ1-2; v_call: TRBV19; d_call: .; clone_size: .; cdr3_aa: CASSIGEPGWYGYTF; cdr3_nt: TGTGCCAGTAGTATAGGAGAGCCGGGTTGGTATGGCTACACCTTC
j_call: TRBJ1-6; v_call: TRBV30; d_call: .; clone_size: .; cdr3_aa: CAWQQNHSPLHF; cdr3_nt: TGTGCCTGGCAACAGAACCATTCACCCCTCCACTTT
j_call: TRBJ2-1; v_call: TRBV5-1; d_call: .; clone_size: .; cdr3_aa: CASSTPGPGTNEQFF; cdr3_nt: TGCGCCAGCAGCACGCCCGGACCCGGGACGAACGAGCAGTTCTTC
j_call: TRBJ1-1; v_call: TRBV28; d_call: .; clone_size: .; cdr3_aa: CASNPPAGGVAEAFF; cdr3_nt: TGTGCCAGCAACCCTCCGGCGGGCGGGGTAGCTGAAGCTTTCTTT
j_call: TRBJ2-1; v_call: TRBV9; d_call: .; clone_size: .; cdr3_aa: CASSVAPGEGYEQFF; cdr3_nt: TGTGCCAGCAGCGTAGCTCCAGGGGAGGGGTATGAGCAGTTCTTC
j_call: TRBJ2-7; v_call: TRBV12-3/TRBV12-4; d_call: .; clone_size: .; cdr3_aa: CASSPRVSEQYF; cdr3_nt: TGTGCCAGCAGTCCCAGGGTCAGCGAGCAGTACTTC
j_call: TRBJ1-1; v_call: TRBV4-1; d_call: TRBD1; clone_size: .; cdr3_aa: CASSPYHRDSRPHF; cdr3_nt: TGCGCCAGCAGTCCTTACCACCGGGACAGCCGACCCCACTTT
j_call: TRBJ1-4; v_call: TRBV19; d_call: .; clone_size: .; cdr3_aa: CASSIVGGEEKLFF; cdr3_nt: TGTGCCAGTAGTATAGTCGGCGGGGAGGAAAAACTGTTTTTT
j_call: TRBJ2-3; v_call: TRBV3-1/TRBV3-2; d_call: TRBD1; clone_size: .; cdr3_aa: CASSQGTGPTDTQYF; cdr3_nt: TGTGCCAGCAGCCAAGGGACAGGTCCCACAGATACGCAGTATTTT
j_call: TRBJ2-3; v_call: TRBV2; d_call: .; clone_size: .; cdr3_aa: CASRQGDTQYF; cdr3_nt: TGTGCCAGCAGACAAGGGGATACGCAGTATTTT
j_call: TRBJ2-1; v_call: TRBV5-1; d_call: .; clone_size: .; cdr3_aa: CASSSYESGEQFF; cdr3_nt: TGCGCCAGCAGCTCCTACGAATCGGGTGAGCAGTTCTTC
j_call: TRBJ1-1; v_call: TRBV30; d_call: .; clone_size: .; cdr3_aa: CAWSVYVMNTEAFF; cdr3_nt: TGTGCCTGGAGTGTGTATGTGATGAACACTGAAGCTTTCTTT
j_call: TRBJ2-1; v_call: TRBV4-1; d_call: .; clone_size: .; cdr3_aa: CASSQDYYNEQFF; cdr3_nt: TGCGCCAGCAGCCAAGACTACTACAATGAGCAGTTCTTC
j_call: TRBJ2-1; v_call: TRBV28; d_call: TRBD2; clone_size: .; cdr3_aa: CASSPWTSGSLGLNNEQFF; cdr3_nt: TGTGCCAGCAGTCCGTGGACTAGCGGGAGTTTGGGATTGAACAATGAGCAGTTCTTC
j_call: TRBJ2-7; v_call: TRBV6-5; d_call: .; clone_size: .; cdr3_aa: CASSYRGLTGYEQYF; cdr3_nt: TGTGCCAGCAGTTACCGGGGGCTTACGGGGTACGAGCAGTACTTC
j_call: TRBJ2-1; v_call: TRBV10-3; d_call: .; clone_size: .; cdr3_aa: CAITPNRGRDSGDEQFF; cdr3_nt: TGTGCCATCACCCCGAATCGGGGCAGGGACTCAGGGGATGAGCAGTTCTTC
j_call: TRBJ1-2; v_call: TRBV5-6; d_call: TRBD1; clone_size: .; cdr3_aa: CASSSGTVYYGYTF; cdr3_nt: TGTGCCAGCAGCTCCGGGACAGTCTACTATGGCTACACCTTC
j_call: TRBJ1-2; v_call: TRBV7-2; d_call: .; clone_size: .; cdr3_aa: CASSLAGGGYTF; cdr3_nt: TGTGCCAGCAGCTTAGCGGGTGGTGGCTACACCTTC
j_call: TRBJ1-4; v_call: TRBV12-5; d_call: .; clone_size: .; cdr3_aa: CASGHSTTNEKLFF; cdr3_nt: TGTGCTAGTGGTCACAGCACAACTAATGAAAAACTGTTTTTT
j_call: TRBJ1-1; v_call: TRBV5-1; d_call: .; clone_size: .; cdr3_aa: CASSLEEGRNTEAFF; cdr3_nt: TGCGCCAGCAGCTTGGAAGAAGGCAGGAACACTGAAGCTTTCTTT
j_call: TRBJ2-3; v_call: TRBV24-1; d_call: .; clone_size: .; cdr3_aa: CATSAFTDTQYF; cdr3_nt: TGTGCCACCAGTGCGTTCACAGATACGCAGTATTTT
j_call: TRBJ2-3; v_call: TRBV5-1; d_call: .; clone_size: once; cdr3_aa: CASSLAGRSSTDTQYF; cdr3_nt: TGCGCCAGCAGCCTTGCCGGCCGTTCTAGCACAGATACGCAGTATTTT
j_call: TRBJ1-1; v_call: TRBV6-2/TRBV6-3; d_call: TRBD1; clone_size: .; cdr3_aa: CASSLTGGVTEAFF; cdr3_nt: TGTGCCAGCAGTCTAACAGGGGGCGTCACTGAAGCTTTCTTT
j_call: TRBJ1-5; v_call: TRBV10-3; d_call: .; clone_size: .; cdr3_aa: CAISERDRPQHF; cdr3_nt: TGTGCCATCAGTGAAAGGGATCGGCCCCAGCATTTT
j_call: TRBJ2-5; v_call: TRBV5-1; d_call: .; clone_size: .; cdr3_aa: CASDPGLGETQYF; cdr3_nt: TGCGCCAGCGACCCGGGACTTGGGGAGACCCAGTACTTC
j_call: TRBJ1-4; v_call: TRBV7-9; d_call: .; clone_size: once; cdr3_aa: CASSNIEGGVYGKLFF; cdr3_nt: TGTGCCAGCAGCAACATCGAGGGGGGCGTATATGGAAAACTGTTTTTT
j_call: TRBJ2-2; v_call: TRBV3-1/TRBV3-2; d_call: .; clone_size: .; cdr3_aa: CASSPRTGELFF; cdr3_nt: TGTGCCAGCAGCCCCCGAACCGGGGAGCTGTTTTTT
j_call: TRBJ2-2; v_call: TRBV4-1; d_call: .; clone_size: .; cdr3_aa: CASSLQSVNTGELFF; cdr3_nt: TGCGCCAGCAGCCTTCAATCAGTGAACACCGGGGAGCTGTTTTTT
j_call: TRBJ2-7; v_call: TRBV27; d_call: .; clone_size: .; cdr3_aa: CASSFRQFYEQYF; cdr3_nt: TGTGCCAGCAGTTTCAGACAGTTCTACGAGCAGTACTTC
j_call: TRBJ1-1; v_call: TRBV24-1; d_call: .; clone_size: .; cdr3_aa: CATSDLKFGEAFF; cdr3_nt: TGTGCCACCAGTGATTTGAAGTTTGGTGAAGCTTTCTTT
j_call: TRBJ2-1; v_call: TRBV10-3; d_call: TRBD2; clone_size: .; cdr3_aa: CAISAPGLAGRNEQFF; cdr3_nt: TGTGCCATCAGTGCCCCGGGGCTAGCGGGAAGAAATGAGCAGTTCTTC
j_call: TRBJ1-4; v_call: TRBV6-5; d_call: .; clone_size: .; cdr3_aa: CASSRGWDEKLFF; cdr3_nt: TGTGCCAGCAGCCGCGGGTGGGATGAAAAACTGTTTTTT